The 25 T cell receptor beta chains listed next were all sequenced from one sample in a study of beta chain features in type 1 diabetes. Every bit of the isolated RNA underwent reverse transcription, so sequencing read expressed TCRB transcripts. The data were produced by immunoSEQ multiplex PCR, yet TCRdb's version contains in-frame clones alone and is incomplete. The repertoire holds 120,000 to 150,000 clones, with 6.9% as singletons. What was sequenced was central memory CD4+ T cells from blood. Receptor source: a woman aged 25 to 39 in good health.

This chain uses TRBV6-1 with TRBJ2-4; D possibly corresponds to TRBD1 (6 bases). CDR1 is MNHNS and CDR2 is SASEGT in the germline V gene. V was cut by 3 bases and J by 9 bases, with 15 bases left in between. The CDR3 spans 14 residues. CDR3 region: CASSERNRVGIQYF. The CDR3 DNA follows: TGTGCCAGCAGTGAGCGGAACAGGGTGGGCATTCAGTACTTC.

The chain recombines TRBV28 with TRBJ2-1; 7 bases map to TRBD2. Germline CDR1 is MDHEN and CDR2 is SYDVKM. Germline trimming cut 5 bases from V and 2 bases from J; bases unmatched to any gene: 3. The CDR3 spans 14 residues. CDR3 loop: CASSPGTTYNEQFF. The CDR3 DNA is TGTGCCAGCAGTCCTGGGACTACCTACAATGAGCAGTTCTTC.

CDR3 sequence reads: CASSLGGGGSSYNEQFF. As DNA, the CDR3 is TGTGCCAGCAGTCTGGGTGGGGGCGGAAGCTCCTACAATGAGCAGTTCTTC. V and J are TRBV28 and TRBJ2-1, with TRBD1 as a possible D gene (6 bases). V lost 5 bases and J 0 bases, leaving 17 bases between the germline ends. CDR1 is MDHEN, CDR2 SYDVKM, per germline. The CDR3 runs 17 residues.

V usage is TRBV19 and J usage is TRBJ2-3; 12 bases line up with TRBD2. Germline V lookup: CDR1 LNHDA, CDR2 SQIVND (reference sequence). The V segment lost 5 bases and the J segment 7 bases; nucleotides outside the gene matches: 7. The CDR3 is made up of 15 amino acids. The CDR3 loop reads CASSPPGLAGYTQYF. The CDR3 nucleotides are TGTGCCAGTAGTCCCCCGGGACTAGCGGGTTATACGCAGTATTTT.

This clone has a handful of counts. The V call is TRBV28, the J call TRBJ1-5; 9 nucleotides agree with TRBD1. The CDR3 length is 15 residues. V lost 6 bases to trimming and J lost 4 bases; unmatched junction nucleotides: 7. The germline CDR1 and CDR2 sequences are MDHEN and SYDVKM. CDR3 amino acids: CASSKIQGANQPQHF. The CDR3, as DNA: TGTGCCAGCAGCAAAATACAGGGGGCAAATCAGCCCCAGCATTTT. The whole variable domain, remainder taken from reference TRBV28 and TRBJ1-5, is DVKVTQSSRYLVKRTGEKVFLECVQDMDHENMFWYRQDPGLGLRLIYFSYDVKMKEKGDIPEGYSVSREKKERFSLILESASTNQTSMYLCASSKIQGANQPQHFGDGTRLSIL.

The sample holds a few counts of this clone. The rearrangement joins TRBV4-2 to TRBJ2-3; 14 bases match TRBD2. V trimming: 3 bases; J trimming: 4 bases; junction bases outside the gene matches: 3. The CDR3 is 16 residues long. In germline, CDR1 is LGHNA, CDR2 YNFKEQ. The CDR3 loop reads CASSQTTSGGADTQYF. As DNA, the CDR3 is TGTGCCAGCAGCCAGACGACTAGCGGGGGGGCAGATACGCAGTATTTT.

V gene TRBV6-1 combines with J gene TRBJ1-2; TRBD1 is a possible D gene (6 bases). Germline values: CDR1 MNHNS, CDR2 SASEGT. CDR3 size: 13 residues. The V end was cut by 6 bases, the J end by 3 bases, with 11 bases between. CDR3 DNA: TGTGCCAGCAGAGAACAGGGATACTATGGCTACACCTTC. This gives the protein CASREQGYYGYTF.

This clone came up a few times. The chain links TRBV5-6 to TRBJ2-2; D is perhaps TRBD1 (6 bases). V shed 3 bases and J shed 4 bases, with 13 bases lying between them. CDR3 length: 15 amino acids. Germline V gene data show CDR1 as SGHDT and CDR2 as YYEEEE. As DNA, the CDR3 is TGTGCCAGCAGCTCAGCCAGGGGCGGCACCGGGGAGCTGTTTTTT. Amino acid sequence: CASSSARGGTGELFF. The full variable domain, with the rest looked up from reference TRBV5-6 and TRBJ2-2, is DAGVTQSPTHLIKTRGQQVTLRCSPKSGHDTVSWYQQALGQGPQFIFQYYEEEERQRGNFPDRFSGHQFPNYSSELNVNALLLGDSALYLCASSSARGGTGELFFGEGSRLTVL.

This clone appeared a few times. The chain uses TRBV7-2 and TRBJ1-2; possibly TRBD1 for D (5 bases). Germline V CDR1 and CDR2: SGHTA, FQGNSA. Deletions cut 5 bases from V and 11 bases from J, with 18 bases between. This CDR3 has 13 amino acids. DNA for the CDR3: TGTGCCAGCAGCCAAGGGGCGGCGGGATGGTACACCTTC. It yields the protein CASSQGAAGWYTF. Complete variable domain (other parts from reference TRBV7-2 and TRBJ1-2): GAGVSQSPSNKVTEKGKDVELRCDPISGHTALYWYRQSLGQGLEFLIYFQGNSAPDKSGLPSDRFSAERTGGSVSTLTIQRTQQEDSAVYLCASSQGAAGWYTFGSGTRLTVV.

This clone was detected only a few times. The chain combines TRBV5-4 with TRBJ2-7; TRBD2 might be the D (5 bases). CDR1 SGHNT and CDR2 YYREEE come from the germline V gene (reference sequence). The CDR3 runs to 13 residues. V lost 2 bases, J lost 2 bases, and 8 bases lay in between. The CDR3 DNA reads TGTGCCAGCAGCTTTTCGGAGGCCTACGAGCAGTACTTC. Its translation is CASSFSEAYEQYF. The full variable domain, in which reference TRBV5-4 and TRBJ2-7 provide the parts outside the CDR3, is ETGVTQSPTHLIKTRGQQVTLRCSSQSGHNTVSWYQQALGQGPQFIFQYYREEENGRGNFPPRFSGLQFPNYSSELNVNALELDDSALYLCASSFSEAYEQYFGPGTRLTVT.

This clone was detected only a few times. V gene TRBV7-9 combines with J gene TRBJ2-7, with TRBD1 identical over 9 bases. V was clipped by 3 bases and J by 6 bases; unmatched bases: 9. CDR1 and CDR2 from the germline V gene are SEHNR and FQNEAQ (reference sequence). This CDR3 comprises 15 residues. The CDR3 DNA reads as TGTGCCAGCAGCTTCACAGGGGGCGTCTCCATCGAGCAGTACTTC. Its protein is CASSFTGGVSIEQYF.

This sequence joins TRBV7-9 and TRBJ2-4; a possible D gene is TRBD2 (6 bases). The germline CDR1 and CDR2 sequences are SEHNR and FQNEAQ (reference sequence). V lost 4 bases and J lost 6, with 10 bases in between. The CDR3 runs to 13 residues. The CDR3 sequence: CASSYTGLNIQYF. Written as DNA, the CDR3 is TGTGCCAGCAGCTACACGGGACTAAACATTCAGTACTTC.

J is TRBJ2-3 and V is TRBV4-1, with D possibly matching TRBD2 (5 bases). Germline lookup yields CDR1 MGHRA and CDR2 YSYEKL. The CDR3 runs to 17 residues. The V end was cut by 5 bases, the J end by 5 bases, with 23 bases between. Written as DNA, the CDR3 is TGCGCCAGCAGCAAGGGCCCAGCGAGCGGACCACAAGATACGCAGTATTTT. It translates to CASSKGPASGPQDTQYF.

The chain combines TRBV7-6 with TRBJ1-1; 7 nucleotides match TRBD1. V trimming: 4 bases; J trimming: 1 base; junction bases outside the gene matches: 12. The CDR3 is 17 residues long. CDR1 is SGHVS, CDR2 FNYEAQ, per germline. CDR3 loop: CASSSLGDSRGNTEAFF. The CDR3 region has the DNA TGTGCCAGCAGCTCTCTAGGGGACAGTCGTGGGAACACTGAAGCTTTCTTT.

This clone was counted many times. The gene calls are TRBV7-2 and TRBJ2-1; the match to TRBD2 covers 11 bases. The CDR3 loop spans 16 amino acids. The germline CDR1 and CDR2 sequences are SGHTA and FQGNSA. V lost 3 bases and J lost 7; bases outside the gene matches: 8. The DNA for the CDR3 is TGTGCCAGCAGCTTCGTAGCGGGAGGGCCAAGGAATGAGCAGTTCTTC. It specifies CASSFVAGGPRNEQFF.

In its sample, this clone was seen many times. This rearrangement joins TRBV4-3 to TRBJ2-6, with D possibly matching TRBD1 (6 bases). Germline CDR1 reads LGHNA; CDR2 reads YSLEER. Trimming pared 4 bases from V and 4 bases from J, leaving 14 bases between. The CDR3 spans 16 residues. The CDR3 loop reads CASSPQGLHGANVLTF. Here the CDR3 DNA reads TGCGCCAGCAGCCCTCAGGGGTTGCACGGGGCCAACGTCCTGACTTTC.

This chain joins TRBV30 and TRBJ1-4; a weak D match, TRBD1 (6 bases). The CDR3 runs to 13 residues. CDR1 GTSNPN and CDR2 SVGIG come from the germline V gene (reference sequence). V was clipped by 0 bases and J by 8 bases, with 10 bases between them. As DNA, the CDR3 is TGTGCCTGGAGTGTGGCAGGGGACGAAAAACTGTTTTTT. Residues: CAWSVAGDEKLFF. Combining the CDR3 with reference TRBV30 and TRBJ1-4 gives the whole variable domain SQTIHQWPATLVQPVGSPLSLECTVEGTSNPNLYWYRQAAGRGLQLLFYSVGIGQISSEVPQNLSASRPQDRQFILSSKKLLLSDSGFYLCAWSVAGDEKLFFGSGTQLSVL.

In this sample, this clone turned up a few times. This chain links TRBV18 with TRBJ2-3; perhaps TRBD1 as D (6 bases). CDR3 length equals 15 residues. Trimming removed 3 bases from V and 0 bases from J, with 10 bases in between. CDR1 is KGHSH and CDR2 is LQKENI in the germline V gene. The CDR3: CASSPRTASTDTQYF. The DNA for the CDR3 is TGTGCCAGCTCACCCCGGACAGCAAGCACAGATACGCAGTATTTT. Full variable domain (rest looked up from reference TRBV18 and TRBJ2-3): NAGVMQNPRHLVRRRGQEARLRCSPMKGHSHVYWYRQLPEEGLKFMVYLQKENIIDESGMPKERFSAEFPKEGPSILRIQQVVRGDSAAYFCASSPRTASTDTQYFGPGTRLTVL.

This clone came up a few times. This may arise from a read error, as a much more abundant clone is one base away. The rearrangement joins TRBV7-8 to TRBJ2-7, with TRBD2 matching 9 bases. CDR1 and CDR2 (germline): SGHVS, FQNEAQ. Germline trimming cut 3 bases from V and 0 bases from J; bases unmatched to any gene: 3. The CDR3 spans 15 residues. The CDR3 loop reads CASSLDSGSSYEQYF. Written as DNA, the CDR3 is TGTGCCAGCAGCTTGGATAGCGGGAGCTCCTACGAGCAGTACTTC.

The rearrangement links TRBV15 to TRBJ2-2, with 9 bases aligning to TRBD2. Germline V CDR1 and CDR2: LNHNV, YYDKDF (reference sequence). V lost 5 bases and J lost 5; bases outside the gene matches: 6. CDR3 length: 15 amino acids. The CDR3 spells CATSRGLAGTGELFF. CDR3 nucleotide sequence: TGTGCCACCAGCCGGGGGCTAGCGGGAACCGGGGAGCTGTTTTTT.

This clone has just a few counts. This chain joins TRBV2 and TRBJ1-5; 8 bases are shared with TRBD1. CDR1 is SNHLY and CDR2 is FYNNEI in the germline V gene. V dropped 4 bases and J dropped 7; count of bases not matched to a gene: 3. CDR3 length: 13 amino acids. For the CDR3, the DNA is TGTGCCAGCAGTGGACAGGGGTACCAGCCCCAGCATTTT. Amino acid sequence: CASSGQGYQPQHF.

The genes are TRBV21-1 and TRBJ1-5. TRBV21-1 is termed a pseudogene. The CDR3 sequence is 16 residues long. This chain's CDR3 is CASSNVRPGGNQPQHF. DNA of the CDR3: TGTGCCAGCAGCAACGTCCGCCCGGGGGGGAATCAGCCCCAGCATTTT.

This clone was recorded at least ten times. The chain joins TRBV27 to TRBJ2-1, with 7 bases identical to TRBD2. With 1 base clipped from V and 6 bases from J, the junction kept 6 bases outside the gene matches. Germline V gene lookup returns CDR1 MNHEY and CDR2 SMNVEV (reference sequence). The CDR3 length is 15 residues. The CDR3 here is CASSLLGLDGNEQFF. The CDR3 region has the DNA TGTGCCAGCAGTTTATTAGGACTAGATGGCAATGAGCAGTTCTTC.

The sample holds a few counts of this clone. The rearrangement joins TRBV9 to TRBJ2-1; D ambiguous. Deletions cut 0 bases from V and 0 bases from J, with 10 bases between. The germline V gene has CDR1 SGDLS and CDR2 YYNGEE. The CDR3 loop spans 16 amino acids. This CDR3 is CASSVGTGNSYNEQFF. DNA of the CDR3: TGTGCCAGCAGCGTAGGAACGGGTAACTCCTACAATGAGCAGTTCTTC.

There are a few counts of this clone. The chain has TRBV7-9 and TRBJ2-5; 14 nucleotides align to TRBD2. This CDR3 is 18 amino acids long. From germline, CDR1 is SEHNR and CDR2 FQNEAQ (reference sequence). V was clipped by 5 bases and J by 4 bases; unmatched bases: 12. The CDR3 here is CASSPGLAGAMGRETQYF. The CDR3 DNA is TGTGCCAGCAGCCCGGGACTAGCGGGAGCCATGGGGAGAGAGACCCAGTACTTC.